The 3 T cell receptor beta chains below come from one sample, sequenced in a study of a mutant IDH1 vaccine in newly diagnosed glioma (dated by TCRdb to about 2021). The library was obtained by the immunoSEQ multiplex PCR assay. TCRdb took this table from immuneACCESS and kept in-frame rearrangements with V and J called. Such tables lack part of the clones; where checked against another copy, unresolved V genes explain under half of the gap, and the rest is unexplained. The sample profile shows 60,000 to 100,000 clones; around 85% of them were found once. Together, the top ten hold approximately 0.8% of the sample. This specimen's time point label, interpreted: week 23, last vaccination. Each vaccine dose, consisting of 300 ug of a 20-mer mutant IDH1 peptide in Montanide, was administered subcutaneously with topical imiquimod. Antigens of these TCRs are unknown. The specimen was PBMCs, collected from a glioma patient whose treatment included an IDH1 peptide vaccine. The receptor set was obtained from a woman aged 50 to 65 with glioma.

V gene TRBV14 combines with J gene TRBJ2-5, with TRBD2 as a possible D gene (5 bases). This CDR3 has 14 amino acids. V lost 8 bases to trimming and J lost 1 base, with 14 bases between them. The V gene's germline CDR1 is SGHDN and CDR2 FVKESK. The CDR3 DNA reads as TGTGCCAGCGGGAGCTCCTTTTCCCAAGAGACCCAGTACTTC. This sequence encodes CASGSSFSQETQYF.

This clone was observed a few times. The chain combines TRBV7-9 with TRBJ1-5; tentatively, D is TRBD1 (6 bases). The length of the CDR3 is 15 residues. The V and J ends lost 2 bases and 3 bases respectively, with 11 bases between them. Germline V CDR1 and CDR2: SEHNR, FQNEAQ (reference sequence). The CDR3 is CASSLTGLANQPQHF. CDR3 nucleotide sequence: TGTGCCAGCAGCTTAACAGGGCTCGCCAATCAGCCCCAGCATTTT.

The chain couples TRBV7-9 to TRBJ2-1; no clear D. This CDR3 is built from 14 residues. Per the germline V gene, CDR1 is SEHNR and CDR2 is FQNEAQ (reference sequence). V lost 5 bases and J 2 bases, leaving 10 bases between the germline ends. The CDR3 nucleotides read TGTGCCAGCAGCCTTGGGGTAACCTACAATGAGCAGTTCTTC. This encodes CASSLGVTYNEQFF. Full variable domain (remainder filled in from reference TRBV7-9 and TRBJ2-1): DTGVSQNPRHKITKRGQNVTFRCDPISEHNRLYWYRQTLGQGPEFLTYFQNEAQLEKSRLLSDRFSAERPKGSFSTLEIQRTEQGDSAMYLCASSLGVTYNEQFFGPGTRLTVL.